This is a list of T cell receptor beta chains from one sample in a study of a mutant IDH1 vaccine in newly diagnosed glioma. Profiled with immunoSEQ multiplex PCR; TCRdb holds only in-frame clones, not every one. The data hold over 80,000 clones, with around nine tenths observed a single time. Specimen: PBMCs, collected from a glioma patient treated with radiotherapy, temozolomide or both. All receptors derive from a woman in her 50s with glioma. CDR3s include the opening cysteine and the closing phenylalanine or tryptophan. D genes are given only for firm matches. Clone size is given for some rows only: seen once, a few or many times, or a class if the clone is expanded.

v_call	clone_size	d_call	j_call	cdr3_aa	cdr3_nt
TRBV5-1	NA	NA	TRBJ2-1	CASSLDGVSGYNEQFF	TGCGCCAGCAGCTTGGATGGAGTTAGCGGATACAATGAGCAGTTCTTC
TRBV9	NA	NA	TRBJ2-7	CASSVEQGGHEQYF	TGTGCCAGCAGCGTAGAACAGGGTGGCCACGAGCAGTACTTC
TRBV28	NA	TRBD1	TRBJ1-2	CASSLTGTGVLRINGYTF	TGTGCCAGCAGTTTAACCGGGACAGGGGTTCTCCGCATTAATGGCTACACCTTC
TRBV5-6	NA	NA	TRBJ2-2	CASFKRRDGELFF	TGTGCCAGCTTCAAGCGGAGGGACGGGGAGCTGTTTTTT
TRBV7-7	NA	NA	TRBJ2-3	CASSLGGVTDTQYF	TGTGCTAGCAGCTTAGGGGGGGTCACAGATACGCAGTATTTT
TRBV19	NA	NA	TRBJ1-1	CASKRGRETQNTEAFF	TGTGCCAGTAAGAGGGGGAGGGAGACCCAAAACACTGAAGCTTTCTTT
TRBV2	NA	TRBD1	TRBJ2-4	CASSEAQGDINIQYF	TGTGCCAGCAGTGAAGCGCAGGGGGATATAAACATTCAGTACTTC
TRBV28	NA	TRBD1	TRBJ2-1	CASSLDRAYNEQFF	TGTGCCAGCAGTTTGGACAGGGCATACAATGAGCAGTTCTTC
TRBV27	NA	NA	TRBJ2-5	CASSAETQYF	TGTGCCAGCAGTGCGGAGACCCAGTACTTC
TRBV28	NA	NA	TRBJ1-2	CASSLPDSAYGYTF	TGTGCCAGCAGTTTGCCGGACAGTGCCTATGGCTACACCTTC
TRBV19	NA	NA	TRBJ1-1	CASSTGVGDTEAFF	TGTGCCAGTAGTACAGGGGTGGGGGACACTGAAGCTTTCTTT
TRBV28	NA	TRBD1	TRBJ1-1	CAIIPPGGPRTNTEAFF	TGTGCCATAATCCCCCCAGGGGGCCCAAGGACGAACACTGAAGCTTTCTTT
TRBV28	NA	TRBD1	TRBJ1-2	CASSSGQNYYGYTF	TGTGCCAGCAGTTCGGGACAGAACTACTATGGCTACACCTTC
TRBV25-1	once	NA	TRBJ2-1	CASRKGESYNEQFF	TGTGCCAGCAGAAAAGGGGAATCCTACAATGAGCAGTTCTTC
TRBV5-6	NA	TRBD1	TRBJ1-1	CASSPDRANTEAFF	TGTGCCAGCAGCCCGGACAGGGCGAACACTGAAGCTTTCTTT
TRBV19	NA	TRBD2	TRBJ2-3	CASSAGLASTDTQYF	TGTGCCAGTAGTGCGGGACTAGCGAGCACAGATACGCAGTATTTT
TRBV11-2	NA	TRBD1	TRBJ1-6	CASSLGHRGYNSPLHF	TGTGCCAGCAGCTTAGGTCACAGGGGCTATAATTCACCCCTCCACTTT
TRBV5-5	NA	NA	TRBJ1-5	CASSGGLNQPQHF	TGTGCCAGCAGTGGGGGTTTAAATCAGCCCCAGCATTTT
TRBV7-8	NA	NA	TRBJ1-1	CASSWNRVNTEAFF	TGTGCCAGCAGCTGGAACAGGGTGAACACTGAAGCTTTCTTT
TRBV13	NA	NA	TRBJ2-3	CASSLLQGSTDTQYF	TGTGCCAGCAGCTTACTTCAGGGAAGCACAGATACGCAGTATTTT
TRBV6-5	NA	NA	TRBJ1-3	CASRQRNTIYF	TGTGCCAGCAGGCAAAGAAACACCATATATTTT
TRBV4-1	NA	TRBD1	TRBJ1-1	CASSQRDRANTEAFF	TGCGCCAGCAGCCAACGGGACAGGGCAAACACTGAAGCTTTCTTT
TRBV19	NA	NA	TRBJ1-2	CASSLDIAYGYTF	TGTGCCAGTAGTCTTGACATTGCCTATGGCTACACCTTC
TRBV19	NA	NA	TRBJ2-5	CASSIQGMWETQYF	TGTGCCAGTAGTATACAGGGGATGTGGGAGACCCAGTACTTC
TRBV18	NA	TRBD1	TRBJ1-5	CASSPQRGQEQPQHF	TGTGCCAGCTCACCACAAAGGGGGCAGGAACAGCCCCAGCATTTT
TRBV5-4	NA	NA	TRBJ2-7	CASSFPRGNSYEQYF	TGTGCCAGCAGTTTCCCCCGGGGGAACAGCTACGAGCAGTACTTC
TRBV7-6	NA	NA	TRBJ2-5	CASSAGDWAQETQYF	TGTGCCAGCAGCGCCGGGGACTGGGCCCAAGAGACCCAGTACTTC
TRBV7-6	once	TRBD2	TRBJ2-7	CASSPRAGGPIVQYF	TGTGCCAGCAGCCCCCGTGCGGGAGGGCCCATAGTGCAGTACTTC
TRBV10-3	NA	NA	TRBJ2-7	CAISDGGLDEQYF	TGTGCCATCAGTGATGGGGGGCTGGACGAGCAGTACTTC
TRBV7-8	NA	TRBD1	TRBJ1-1	CASRPTGAGEAFF	TGTGCCAGCAGGCCCACAGGGGCGGGAGAAGCTTTCTTT
TRBV4-2	NA	NA	TRBJ1-3	CASSQEGWGPGNTIYF	TGTGCCAGCAGCCAGGAAGGTTGGGGTCCTGGAAACACCATATATTTT
TRBV27	NA	NA	TRBJ2-7	CASLGGRSYEQYF	TGTGCCAGTCTTGGCGGCAGGAGCTACGAGCAGTACTTC
TRBV10-3	NA	NA	TRBJ2-5	CAISGDEQLQETQYF	TGTGCCATCAGTGGCGATGAACAACTCCAAGAGACCCAGTACTTC
TRBV28	NA	TRBD2	TRBJ2-3	CASSHGTSGRAGTDTQYF	TGTGCCAGCAGTCATGGGACTAGCGGGAGGGCTGGGACAGATACGCAGTATTTT
TRBV20-1	NA	NA	TRBJ2-1	CSASGTNEQFF	TGCAGTGCTAGTGGAACCAATGAGCAGTTCTTC
TRBV2	once	NA	TRBJ1-5	CASSVSVANQPQHF	TGTGCCAGCAGTGTAAGCGTTGCAAATCAGCCCCAGCATTTT